The present TCR beta chain was sequenced within a study of blood T cell repertoires in COVID-19 (dated by TCRdb to about 2020). Looking at the study overall: The collaborator samples originated in the United States, Italy and Spain and spanned the acute and convalescent phases of COVID-19. The prospective study material was composed of cDNA or gDNA derived from T cells, B-cell-depleted T cells, or PBMCs. Subjects who had been exposed to COVID-19, were actively infected with it, or had recovered from it provided the deeply sampled blood TCRbeta repertoires that made up the dataset. The repertoires were released in a freely available public database meant as a resource for research on the immune response to SARS-CoV-2. Samples came from the ongoing ImmuneRACE study (first 160 participants) plus 1,254 subjects from 6 global collaborators. A de-identified subject ID, COVID-19 status, age in years and sex were almost always included in the sample metadata. Where available, HLA class I and class II types were obtained from metadata supplied by the sample provider rather than from assay-based typing.

TCRbeta CDR3 regions were amplified from genomic DNA by means of the immunoSEQ Assay, a bias-controlled multiplex PCR. For the original study's pipeline: The number of nucleated cells in each sample was estimated from the amplification of reference gene primers within the assay. To quantify the absolute abundance of each unique TCRbeta CDR3 rearrangement, sequence reads were collapsed and filtered. Productive Simpson clonality was computed per sample as the square root of Simpson's diversity index over productive rearrangements. The source is immuneACCESS, and TCRdb retained only in-frame sequences with V and J called. Part of the clones is not carried over; for the studies checked, unresolved V genes explain less than half of this, and the remainder is unexplained. The V and J calls and clone size were taken over from that table, and D and trimming were inferred from the DNA. The sample yields about 190,000 clones; over 75% were counted once. 9.5% to 15% of the sample is held by the ten biggest clonotypes.

Collaborating institutions collected whole blood in K2EDTA tubes following their own protocols. For TCRbeta analysis, collaborator samples were shipped as frozen whole blood, as isolated PBMCs, or as DNA extracted from either sample type. In the case of this clone: It lacks a known antigen. There are no base qualities to consult, and no much larger clone falls within one base.

The CDR1 and CDR2 encoded by the germline V gene are SGDLS and YYNGEE. Trimming removed 6 bases from V and 0 bases from J, leaving 3 bases between the germline ends. The CDR3 spans 12 residues, from the cysteine through the phenylalanine. Only CDR3 DNA remains: 36 bases, in frame from the first base. Broader findings and caveats from the paper: How much clinical and demographic metadata was included differed by source and by participant, and the metadata was provided uncurated.

The V and J segments used are TRBV9 and TRBJ2-2, with the identity of the D gene unclear. Material: peripheral blood. This TCR was recovered from a woman between 45 and 60 years old with acute or convalescent COVID-19. CDR3 reads: CASTSNTGELFF. The DNA sequence is given as TGTGCCAGCACTTCGAACACCGGGGAGCTGTTTTTT.